This T cell receptor (beta chain) was sequenced in a study of T cell responses to AZD1222 COVID-19 vaccine. Germline V lookup: CDR1 MGHRA, CDR2 YSYEKL. The CDR3 extends over 16 amino acids. V dropped 2 bases and J dropped 4 bases, with 15 bases sitting between them. This clone was found a few times. Generated by immunoSEQ multiplex PCR, the TCRdb table keeps only in-frame clones and is missing some. The sample gives some 130,000 clones, 85% to 90% of which show up once; roughly 8.9% is in the top ten. The sequencing here drew on peripheral blood, taken on day 0 of AZD1222 vaccination. The rearrangement uses TRBV4-1 and TRBJ2-1; TRBD2 is a possible D gene (5 bases). The sequence was collected from an adult in good health. CDR3 residues: CASSQQDLMLYNEQFF. In DNA, the CDR3 is TGCGCCAGCAGCCAACAGGACTTGATGCTTTACAATGAGCAGTTCTTC.